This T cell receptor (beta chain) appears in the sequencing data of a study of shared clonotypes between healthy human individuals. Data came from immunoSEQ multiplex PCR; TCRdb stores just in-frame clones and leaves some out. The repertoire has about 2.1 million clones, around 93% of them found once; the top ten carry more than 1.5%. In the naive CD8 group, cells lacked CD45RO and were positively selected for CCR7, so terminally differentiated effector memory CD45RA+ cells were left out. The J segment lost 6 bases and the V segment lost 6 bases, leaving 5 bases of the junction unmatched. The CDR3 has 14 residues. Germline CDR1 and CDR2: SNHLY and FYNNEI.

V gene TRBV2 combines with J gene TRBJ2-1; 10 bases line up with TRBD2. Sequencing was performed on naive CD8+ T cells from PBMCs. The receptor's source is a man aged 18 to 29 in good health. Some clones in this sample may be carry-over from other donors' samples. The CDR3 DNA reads TGTGCCAGCAGCCGGACTAGCGGAGGCAATGAGCAGTTCTTC. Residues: CASSRTSGGNEQFF.